This is a list of T cell receptor beta chains from one sample in a study of blood T cell repertoires in COVID-19. The table came from immunoSEQ multiplex PCR; TCRdb's copy has only in-frame clones and leaves some out. The data hold under 250,000 clones, with 80% observed a single time. The sample taken for sequencing was peripheral blood. The receptors were gathered from a woman in her sixties or seventies with acute or convalescent COVID-19. The CDR3 runs from the conserved cysteine through the conserved F or W. Fields, in order: CDR3 protein, CDR3 DNA, clone size, CDR3 length, D gene, V gene, J gene. D genes are given only for firm matches. Expanded clones are given a class, and other clones once, few, many or no size at all.

CDR3: CASSWTGGPLYEQYF; DNA: TGTGCCAGCAGTTGGACGGGAGGGCCGTTATACGAGCAGTACTTC; size: few; length: 15; D: TRBD2; V: TRBV27; J: TRBJ2-7
CDR3: CASSLSLGSGGRSETQYF; DNA: TGTGCCAGCAGCTTAAGCCTCGGGTCGGGCGGGAGATCTGAGACCCAGTACTTC; size: .; length: 18; D: TRBD2; V: TRBV7-2; J: TRBJ2-5
CDR3: CASSKDSRETQYF; DNA: TGTGCCAGCTCAAAGGACAGCCGAGAGACCCAGTACTTC; size: .; length: 13; D: .; V: TRBV18; J: TRBJ2-5
CDR3: CAISEFDGSSYEQYF; DNA: TGTGCCATCAGTGAGTTCGACGGGAGCTCCTACGAGCAGTACTTC; size: .; length: 15; D: .; V: TRBV10-3; J: TRBJ2-7
CDR3: CASSQRLGDRGEAFF; DNA: TGTGCCAGCAGCCAACGTCTAGGGGACAGGGGTGAAGCTTTCTTT; size: .; length: 15; D: TRBD1; V: TRBV3-1/TRBV3-2; J: TRBJ1-1
CDR3: CSASLSGSSNEQFF; DNA: TGCAGTGCTAGTCTCAGCGGGAGTTCAAATGAGCAGTTCTTC; size: few; length: 14; D: TRBD2; V: TRBV20-1; J: TRBJ2-1
CDR3: CATSDLRSMRGYTF; DNA: TGTGCCACCAGTGATTTGAGATCAATGAGGGGCTACACCTTC; size: .; length: 14; D: .; V: TRBV24-1; J: TRBJ1-2
CDR3: CASSSNRVASNTEAFF; DNA: TGTGCCAGCAGTTCAAACAGGGTGGCGAGTAACACTGAAGCTTTCTTT; size: .; length: 16; D: .; V: TRBV28; J: TRBJ1-1
CDR3: CASSKSFGQPYGYTF; DNA: TGTGCCAGCAGTAAAAGCTTCGGACAGCCCTATGGCTACACCTTC; size: .; length: 15; D: .; V: TRBV27; J: TRBJ1-2
CDR3: CAWGTGDSPLHF; DNA: TGTGCCTGGGGGACAGGCGATTCACCCCTCCACTTT; size: .; length: 12; D: TRBD1; V: TRBV30; J: TRBJ1-6
CDR3: CAWSRPLAGRNEQFF; DNA: TGTGCCTGGAGTAGACCTCTAGCGGGAAGGAATGAGCAGTTCTTC; size: .; length: 15; D: TRBD2; V: TRBV30; J: TRBJ2-1
CDR3: CASSPGVVQETQYF; DNA: TGTGCCAGCAGCCCCGGGGTGGTCCAAGAGACCCAGTACTTC; size: .; length: 14; D: .; V: TRBV7-9; J: TRBJ2-5
CDR3: CASSQDYGTEAFF; DNA: TGTGCCAGCAGCCAAGATTACGGCACTGAAGCTTTCTTT; size: .; length: 13; D: .; V: TRBV3-1/TRBV3-2; J: TRBJ1-1
CDR3: CASNQGPDEKLFF; DNA: TGTGCCAGCAATCAGGGTCCGGATGAAAAACTGTTTTTT; size: .; length: 13; D: .; V: TRBV2; J: TRBJ1-4
CDR3: CASSFVAASSYEQYF; DNA: TGCGCCAGCAGCTTTGTAGCGGCCAGCTCCTACGAGCAGTACTTC; size: .; length: 15; D: .; V: TRBV5-1; J: TRBJ2-7
CDR3: CAINAGRSTDTQYF; DNA: TGTGCCATCAATGCGGGACGTTCTACAGATACGCAGTATTTT; size: .; length: 14; D: .; V: TRBV10-3; J: TRBJ2-3
CDR3: CASKVGSSQRGTQYF; DNA: TGTGCCAGCAAGGTGGGCTCCTCGCAGCGGGGTACGCAGTATTTT; size: .; length: 15; D: TRBD2; V: TRBV2; J: TRBJ2-3
CDR3: CASSMGLDLYEQYF; DNA: TGTGCCAGTAGTATGGGCCTGGACTTATACGAGCAGTACTTC; size: .; length: 14; D: .; V: TRBV19; J: TRBJ2-7